The 6 T cell receptor beta chains listed next were all sequenced from one sample in a study of blood T cell repertoires in COVID-19. Produced via immunoSEQ multiplex PCR; TCRdb's table is partial and in-frame only. The sample includes 180,000 or so clones, around 87% seen only once; the top ten take roughly 2.6%. Sequences were obtained from peripheral blood. Source of these receptors: a man between 35 and 55 years old with active or convalescent COVID-19.

The rearrangement links TRBV7-2 to TRBJ2-3; 11 bases are a match to TRBD2. J lost 1 base, V lost 5 bases, and 2 bases had no gene match. CDR3 length: 15 amino acids. Germline values: CDR1 SGHTA, CDR2 FQGNSA. The CDR3, as DNA: TGTGCCAGCAGCCTACTAGCGGGGGGCACAGATACGCAGTATTTT. As protein: CASSLLAGGTDTQYF.

The genes are TRBV28 and TRBJ2-5; D is perhaps TRBD2 (6 bases). The CDR3 totals 16 residues. CDR1 and CDR2 from the germline V gene are MDHEN and SYDVKM. The germline V and J ends were trimmed by 6 bases and 1 base, with 18 bases remaining between them. This CDR3 reads CASRRSLEGSQETQYF. CDR3 in DNA: TGTGCCAGCAGACGCTCCCTGGAGGGCAGCCAAGAGACCCAGTACTTC.

The chain recombines TRBV2 with TRBJ2-5; D may be TRBD2 (7 bases). Germline CDR1 and CDR2: SNHLY and FYNNEI. V lost 3 bases and J 4 bases, leaving 12 bases between the germline ends. The CDR3 extends over 14 amino acids. The CDR3 DNA reads TGTGCCAGCAGTGATATGAGGGGGGGAGAGACCCAGTACTTC. This encodes CASSDMRGGETQYF.

CDR3 amino acids: CASSRTSDSSYEQYF. In DNA, the CDR3 is TGTGCCAGCAGCCGCACCTCGGACAGCTCCTACGAGCAGTACTTC. The chain couples TRBV3-1 (or the pseudogene TRBV3-2) to TRBJ2-7, with D tentatively TRBD1 (6 bases). This CDR3 contains 15 residues. V was shortened by 4 bases and J by 0 bases, with 13 bases between the two germline ends. Germline lookup yields CDR1 LGHDT and CDR2 YNNKEL (reference sequence).

The genes are TRBV3-1 (or the pseudogene TRBV3-2) and TRBJ1-5; TRBD1 is a possible D gene (5 bases). Germline V gene sequence: CDR1 LGHDT, CDR2 YNNKEL (reference sequence). There are 13 residues in the CDR3. The V end lost 0 bases, the J end lost 6 bases, and 6 bases lay between the germline ends. The CDR3 region has the DNA TGTGCCAGCAGCCAAGACAGGGCTCAGCCCCAGCATTTT. It yields the protein CASSQDRAQPQHF.

The rearrangement uses TRBV9 and TRBJ1-2; possible D gene TRBD1, 5 bases. The V end was cut by 0 bases, the J end by 4 bases, with 13 bases between. This CDR3 has 15 residues. CDR1 and CDR2 (germline): SGDLS, YYNGEE. The CDR3 DNA sequence: TGTGCCAGCAGCGTAGATCCAGGGTTGGGCTATGGCTACACCTTC. Its translation: CASSVDPGLGYGYTF.